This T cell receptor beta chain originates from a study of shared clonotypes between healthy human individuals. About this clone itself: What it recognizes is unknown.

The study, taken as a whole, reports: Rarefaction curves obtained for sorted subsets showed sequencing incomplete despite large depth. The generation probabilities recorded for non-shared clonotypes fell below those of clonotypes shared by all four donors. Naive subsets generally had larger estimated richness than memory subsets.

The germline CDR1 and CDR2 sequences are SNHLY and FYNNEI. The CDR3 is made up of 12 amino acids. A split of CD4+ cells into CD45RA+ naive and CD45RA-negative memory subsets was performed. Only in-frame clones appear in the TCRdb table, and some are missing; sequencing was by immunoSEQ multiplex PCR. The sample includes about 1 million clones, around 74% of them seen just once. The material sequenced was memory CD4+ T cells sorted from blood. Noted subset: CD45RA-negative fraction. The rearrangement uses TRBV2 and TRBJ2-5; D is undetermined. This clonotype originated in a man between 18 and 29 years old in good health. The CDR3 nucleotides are TGTGCAGGCGCTACGGCGGAAGAGACCCAGTACTTC. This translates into CAGATAEETQYF.